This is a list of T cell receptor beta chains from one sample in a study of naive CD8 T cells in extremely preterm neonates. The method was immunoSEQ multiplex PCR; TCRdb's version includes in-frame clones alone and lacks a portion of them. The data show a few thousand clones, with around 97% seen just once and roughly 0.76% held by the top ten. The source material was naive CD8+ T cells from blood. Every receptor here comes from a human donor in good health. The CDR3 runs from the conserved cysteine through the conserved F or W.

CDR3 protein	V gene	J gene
CASSIAGHRTDTQYF	TRBV19	TRBJ2-3
CASSDSQGRTEAFF	TRBV6-1	TRBJ1-1
CASSENPGLAENIQYF	TRBV10-1	TRBJ2-4
CASSLTGLSEAFF	TRBV5-1	TRBJ1-1
CASSYLEHNEQFF	TRBV6-5	TRBJ2-1
CASSLGGENTEAFF	TRBV7-8	TRBJ1-1
CASSQDPASWQYF	TRBV4-1	TRBJ2-3
CASSPTGRGEGTEAFF	TRBV9	TRBJ1-1
CASSFWIKGMNTEAFF	TRBV11-2	TRBJ1-1
CASSGPLNQPQHF	TRBV6-4	TRBJ1-5
CASSWTRGGAHNEQFF	TRBV5-4	TRBJ2-1
CASSSGKQGYNEQFF	TRBV27	TRBJ2-1
CASSGRDTNANTGELFF	TRBV19	TRBJ2-2
CASSHVTRGRNEQFF	TRBV4-1	TRBJ2-1
CASRVGYGYTF	TRBV19	TRBJ1-2
CASSLLSGTGVADTQYF	TRBV27	TRBJ2-3
CASSIGRVSEYTF	TRBV19	TRBJ1-2
CASSGSSGFQETQYF	TRBV2	TRBJ2-5
CASSLRGLNSPLHF	TRBV28	TRBJ1-6
CASSSDRKNSPLHF	TRBV6-5	TRBJ1-6
CASSTSGLAHQETQYF	TRBV9	TRBJ2-5
CASSIPGDNEQFF	TRBV11-3	TRBJ2-1
CSGLQGDGYTF	TRBV29-1	TRBJ1-2
CASSIDGGETEAFF	TRBV19	TRBJ1-1
CATEGIMNTEAFF	TRBV6-6	TRBJ1-1
CASSVVGRGTFANTGELFF	TRBV9	TRBJ2-2
CASSPSGQGSTEAFF	TRBV4-1	TRBJ1-1
CASTPRHDDGYTF	TRBV7-9	TRBJ1-2
CASSYQGAEETQYF	TRBV13	NA
CASSDLEGRVTEAFF	TRBV23-1	TRBJ1-1
CASSQLEGPTEAFF	TRBV4-1	TRBJ1-1
CASSPRSLAGGQESNEQFF	TRBV9	TRBJ2-1
CASSLVGLYQETQYF	TRBV5-5	TRBJ2-5
CASSLDQGLEGYTF	TRBV7-6	TRBJ1-2
CASSQAISGGEQGTDTQYF	TRBV4-3	TRBJ2-3
CASSPWGQGADTQYF	TRBV11-3	TRBJ2-3
CASSQERGGATIEQFF	TRBV4-3	TRBJ2-1
CASSPGTSGGYEQYF	TRBV4-1	TRBJ2-7
CASSYGLRETQYF	TRBV6-5	TRBJ2-5
CASKDRDYPNTGELFF	TRBV13	TRBJ2-2
CASSIPGLNDNEQFF	TRBV5-1	TRBJ2-1
CASSSGQGSNADTQYF	TRBV7-2	TRBJ2-3
CASSEGQGSGELFF	TRBV7-3	TRBJ2-2
CASSLGPQREDGNTIYF	TRBV7-2	TRBJ1-3
CATSNPGQGPDTQYF	TRBV10-3	TRBJ2-3
CASSFGDTGELFF	TRBV27	TRBJ2-2
CASIIGGTYEQYF	TRBV6-1	TRBJ2-7
CASSYSDRASYGYTF	TRBV6-5	TRBJ1-2
CASSQVMGGQETQYF	TRBV4-3	TRBJ2-5
CVSRKEGEGSPLHF	TRBV9	TRBJ1-6
CASGLGQGNEQYF	TRBV12-5	TRBJ2-7
CASTLRGGGNQPQHF	TRBV27	TRBJ1-5
CASSPGGEYEQYF	TRBV27	TRBJ2-7